This record concerns one T cell receptor beta chain sequence. Primed by a sample-barcoded 5' primer and a J-beta primer mix, a second PCR proceeded for 7 to 11 cycles. TCRdb fed the 5' RACE reads into MiXCR, producing one record per CDR3 protein. Among approximately 900,000 distinct CDR3 sequences listed, almost 30% were seen once. The sample is drawn from a study of blood T cells in healthy people across ages. Trimming pared 5 bases from V and 7 bases from J, leaving 15 bases between. The germline V gene has CDR1 DFQATT and CDR2 SNEGSKA (reference sequence). This CDR3 spans 13 amino acids. These data were also filed under a second study, of T cells of mothers and their children.

The source material was blood. The receptor was derived from a woman between 40 and 55 years old in good health. The genes are TRBV20-1 and TRBJ2-1; perhaps TRBD2 as D (6 bases). CDR3 DNA: TGCAGTGCTGCCCGGGACTTATATAATGAGCAGTTCTTC. Translated, it gives CSAARDLYNEQFF.